A single sample gave rise to the 25 T cell receptor beta chains below, sequenced in a study of CXCR3-negative and CXCR3-positive naive CD8 T cells. UMI labels and 5' RACE were used to prepare the TRB cDNA libraries. One entry per CDR3 protein, without DNA, is what TCRdb gives after re-calling the 5' RACE reads. The repertoire shows 3,500 or so distinct CDR3 sequences; the top ten hold roughly 1.7%. Source material: naive CXCR3- CD8+ T cells from blood. Described subset: CD45RO-CCR7+CD27+CD95- naive CD8+ T cells lacking CXCR3 (TNR3-). The source is a human donor in good health. Some clones in this sample may be carry-over from other donors' samples.

The chain combines TRBV11-2 with TRBJ2-1; TCRdb's D gene call, TRBD1, goes unchecked for lack of DNA. The length of the CDR3 is 13 residues. The germline V gene has CDR1 SGHAT and CDR2 FQNNGV. This CDR3 is CASSSPGGDEQFF.

This clonotype ranks as medium-sized in terms of frequency. The genes are TRBV6-2 or TRBV6-3 and TRBJ2-1. The germline CDR1 and CDR2 sequences are MNHEY and SVGEGT. This CDR3 is 16 amino acids long. This chain's CDR3 is CASSYLGLASYNEQFF.

By frequency, this clonotype is medium-sized. This chain links TRBV20-1 with TRBJ2-5; TCRdb picks TRBD1, but there is no DNA to check that call. There are 15 residues in the CDR3. CDR1 is DFQATT, CDR2 SNEGSKA, per germline (reference sequence). CDR3 sequence: CSAPERTGIPETQYF.

This clonotype is identified as medium-sized from frequency. This chain joins TRBV5-6 and TRBJ2-5. Germline values: CDR1 SGHDT, CDR2 YYEEEE. This CDR3 spans 15 amino acids. CDR3 sequence: CASSLVADPQETQYF.

This clonotype is deemed medium-sized (0.01 to 0.1%) by its frequency. The chain combines TRBV20-1 with TRBJ2-1. Germline values: CDR1 DFQATT, CDR2 SNEGSKA (reference sequence). This CDR3 is built from 13 residues. Here the CDR3 reads CSARERALNEQFF.

This clonotype counts as medium-sized (0.01 to 0.1%) by frequency. The chain couples TRBV29-1 to TRBJ2-7; TCRdb gives TRBD1 as the D gene, but with no DNA this cannot be confirmed. Germline V lookup: CDR1 SQVTM, CDR2 ANQGSEA. The CDR3 runs 13 residues. CDR3 in amino acids: CSVDGQGEYEQYF.

CDR3 in amino acids: CASTLGTMSLQAEQFF. The genes are TRBV19 and TRBJ2-1; TCRdb lists TRBD1, though no DNA is available to test this call. The CDR3 contains 16 residues. Germline V CDR1 and CDR2: LNHDA, SQIVND (reference sequence).

This clonotype counts as medium-sized by frequency. This chain connects TRBV15 to TRBJ2-3. Germline-derived CDR1 and CDR2 are LNHNV and YYDKDF (reference sequence). CDR3 length equals 12 residues. The CDR3 reads CATSRVSDTQYF.

Judged by frequency, this clonotype is medium-sized. This chain uses TRBV6-6 with TRBJ2-5; TCRdb's D call of TRBD1 is untestable without DNA. Germline-derived CDR1 and CDR2 are MNHNY and SVGAGI (reference sequence). The CDR3 consists of 15 residues. CDR3 sequence reads: CASSLRQGIVETQYF.

V is TRBV19 and J is TRBJ2-7; TCRdb returns TRBD2, unconfirmable since there is no DNA. Germline assignment: CDR1 LNHDA and CDR2 SQIVND (reference sequence). This CDR3 is 14 amino acids long. CDR3 amino acids: CASSWDLSSYEQYF.

The rearrangement joins TRBV4-1 to TRBJ2-2. The CDR3 contains 13 residues. The germline V gene has CDR1 MGHRA and CDR2 YSYEKL. This CDR3 is CASSQVPTGELFF.

Judged by frequency, this clonotype is medium-sized. This chain links TRBV29-1 with TRBJ1-1. The CDR3 runs 14 residues. Germline-derived CDR1 and CDR2 are SQVTM and ANQGSEA. CDR3 sequence reads: CSVPPLTRGTEAFF.

The chain employs TRBV19 and TRBJ1-2; TCRdb selects TRBD1, and the lack of DNA leaves this call unchecked. The CDR3 has 11 residues. Germline assignment: CDR1 LNHDA and CDR2 SQIVND (reference sequence). Here the CDR3 reads CAIGQGPSYTF.

Frequency places this clonotype as medium-sized (0.01 to 0.1%). The chain couples TRBV7-2 to TRBJ1-4; as DNA is missing, the TRBD1 call by TCRdb cannot be tested. This CDR3 is 15 amino acids long. Germline V CDR1 and CDR2: SGHTA, FQGNSA. This chain's CDR3 is CASSTTGLTNEKLFF.

Considering frequency, this clonotype is medium-sized. This chain uses TRBV29-1 with TRBJ2-2; TCRdb's D gene call, TRBD2, goes unchecked for lack of DNA. The CDR3 is 12 amino acids. The germline CDR1 and CDR2 sequences are SQVTM and ANQGSEA. The CDR3 loop reads CSVEGGTGELFF.

This clonotype is deemed medium-sized by its frequency. The chain combines TRBV6-6 with TRBJ2-7; the TCRdb D gene call, TRBD1, has no DNA to confirm it. The CDR3 consists of 15 residues. Germline lookup yields CDR1 MNHNY and CDR2 SVGAGI (reference sequence). The CDR3 spells CASSFGGGLPYEQYF.

This clonotype is classed as medium-sized by frequency. The CDR3 is CASSFTSWNTEAFF. This chain uses TRBV5-6 with TRBJ1-1. The CDR3 totals 14 residues. Germline CDR1 and CDR2: SGHDT and YYEEEE.

The V gene is TRBV3-1, the J gene TRBJ2-1. Germline V gives CDR1 LGHDT, CDR2 YNNKEL (reference sequence). This CDR3 comprises 17 residues. The CDR3 protein is CASSHLETPSSYNEQFF.

By frequency, this clonotype registers medium-sized. The V call is TRBV6-5, the J call TRBJ1-1. Germline V gene lookup returns CDR1 MNHEY and CDR2 SVGAGI. The CDR3 sequence is 12 residues long. The CDR3 protein is CASSDPYTEAFF.

Its frequency marks this clonotype as medium-sized. V is TRBV20-1 and J is TRBJ1-1; the D call from TCRdb, TRBD1, cannot be confirmed without DNA. The length of the CDR3 is 14 residues. Germline CDR1 reads DFQATT; CDR2 reads SNEGSKA (reference sequence). This CDR3 is CSASQTARNTEAFF.

The chain uses TRBV4-1 and TRBJ1-1; TCRdb calls TRBD1, which cannot be checked without DNA. Germline CDR1 is MGHRA and CDR2 is YSYEKL. This CDR3 is built from 13 residues. The CDR3 loop is CASSQVGQNRAFF.

The CDR3 spells CASSQELDLKIYGYTF. V gene TRBV4-3 combines with J gene TRBJ1-2. Germline V gene data show CDR1 as LGHNA and CDR2 as YSLEER. This CDR3 region has 16 residues.

This clonotype is labeled medium-sized based on frequency. This chain uses TRBV29-1 with TRBJ1-2; TCRdb's D call of TRBD1 is untestable without DNA. Germline CDR1 is SQVTM and CDR2 is ANQGSEA. The CDR3 is 14 amino acids. The chain's CDR3 is CSVSTGIGNYGYTF.

According to its frequency, this clonotype is medium-sized. The chain carries TRBV29-1 and TRBJ1-1. The CDR3 is made up of 13 amino acids. The germline V gene has CDR1 SQVTM and CDR2 ANQGSEA. CDR3: CSGRRFSGTEAFF. Full variable domain (outside the CDR3, taken from reference TRBV29-1 and TRBJ1-1): SAVISQKPSRDICQRGTSLTIQCQVDSQVTMMFWYRQQPGQSLTLIATANQGSEATYESGFVIDKFPISRPNLTFSTLTVSNMSPEDSSIYLCSGRRFSGTEAFFGQGTRLTVV.

The chain uses TRBV5-1 and TRBJ2-3; as DNA is missing, the TRBD1 call by TCRdb cannot be tested. The CDR3 runs to 20 residues. CDR1 SGHRS and CDR2 YFSETQ come from the germline V gene. CDR3 protein: CASSYFGTGPPSGVRDTQYF.